A selection of T cell receptor beta chains follows, all from one sample in a study of technical replicates of blood from a few donors. Assay used: immunoSEQ multiplex PCR; TCRdb lists only in-frame clones, some missing. The data contain tens of thousands of clones, 90% to 95% of them singletons. Sequencing was done on a sample of T cells isolated from PBMCs. Receptor source: a human donor in good health. The CDR3 runs from the conserved cysteine through the conserved F or W. Fields, in order: J gene, D gene, V gene, clone size, CDR3 DNA, CDR3 protein. A D gene is named only where the DNA matches it firmly. Not all rows give a size; the values are once, few, many and, for expanded clones, a class.

j_gene: TRBJ1-4; d_gene: TRBD1; v_gene: TRBV7-9; abundance: -; CDR3nt: TGTGCCAGCAGTTTAGGTGGGACAGTTAATGAAAAACTGTTTTTT; CDR3aa: CASSLGGTVNEKLFF
j_gene: TRBJ2-6; d_gene: TRBD1; v_gene: TRBV5-1; abundance: -; CDR3nt: TGCGCCAGCACCTGGACAGGGGGAGGCTCTGGGGCCAACGTCCTGACTTTC; CDR3aa: CASTWTGGGSGANVLTF
j_gene: TRBJ2-1; d_gene: -; v_gene: TRBV7-7; abundance: -; CDR3nt: TGTGCCAGCAGCCAGGGCCACGTCGGTGAGCAGTTCTTC; CDR3aa: CASSQGHVGEQFF
j_gene: TRBJ1-4; d_gene: TRBD1; v_gene: TRBV25-1; abundance: -; CDR3nt: TGTGCCAGCAGTGAGGACAGGGACACTAATGAAAAACTGTTTTTT; CDR3aa: CASSEDRDTNEKLFF
j_gene: TRBJ2-3; d_gene: -; v_gene: TRBV29-1; abundance: -; CDR3nt: TGCAGCGTTGAAGAGGAGGTTGTAGGCACAGATACGCAGTATTTT; CDR3aa: CSVEEEVVGTDTQYF
j_gene: TRBJ1-1; d_gene: -; v_gene: TRBV9; abundance: -; CDR3nt: TGTGCCAGCAGCCGGGGGGGATCGATAATGAACACTGAAGCTTTCTTT; CDR3aa: CASSRGGSIMNTEAFF
j_gene: TRBJ1-1; d_gene: TRBD1; v_gene: TRBV4-1; abundance: -; CDR3nt: TGCGCCAGCAGCCAGTTGACAGGGGCCTCCTCTGCTTTCTTT; CDR3aa: CASSQLTGASSAFF
j_gene: TRBJ1-3; d_gene: -; v_gene: TRBV6-5; abundance: -; CDR3nt: TGTGCCAGCAGTCGACGGGGGGACTCTGGAAACACCATATATTTT; CDR3aa: CASSRRGDSGNTIYF
j_gene: TRBJ1-5; d_gene: -; v_gene: TRBV19; abundance: -; CDR3nt: TGTGCCAGTAGTTTGAGTTATAGCAATCAGCCCCAGCATTTT; CDR3aa: CASSLSYSNQPQHF
j_gene: TRBJ2-1; d_gene: TRBD2; v_gene: TRBV7-6; abundance: -; CDR3nt: TGTGCCAGCAGCTCCTCCCCCCCGGGGGGGCCGAATGAGCAGTTCTTC; CDR3aa: CASSSSPPGGPNEQFF
j_gene: TRBJ2-1; d_gene: TRBD2; v_gene: TRBV5-4; abundance: -; CDR3nt: TGTGCCAGCAGCCAGGGACTAGCGGGACGATCAGATGGCAATGAGCAGTTCTTC; CDR3aa: CASSQGLAGRSDGNEQFF
j_gene: TRBJ2-7; d_gene: -; v_gene: TRBV7-9; abundance: -; CDR3nt: TGTGCCAGCAGCTTACTCACCGGCTACGAGCAGTACTTC; CDR3aa: CASSLLTGYEQYF
j_gene: TRBJ2-4; d_gene: -; v_gene: TRBV29-1; abundance: -; CDR3nt: TGCAGCGTCGTCCTCAAAAACATTCAGTACTTC; CDR3aa: CSVVLKNIQYF
j_gene: TRBJ1-4; d_gene: -; v_gene: TRBV28; abundance: -; CDR3nt: TGTGCCAGCAGTTTTCCCCTGGACAGCTCTAATGAAAAACTGTTTTTT; CDR3aa: CASSFPLDSSNEKLFF
j_gene: TRBJ2-3; d_gene: TRBD2; v_gene: TRBV19; abundance: -; CDR3nt: TGTGCCAGTAGGCCCCGAGCGGGAAGCACAGATACGCAGTATTTT; CDR3aa: CASRPRAGSTDTQYF
j_gene: TRBJ1-1; d_gene: -; v_gene: TRBV5-1; abundance: -; CDR3nt: TGCGCCAGCAGCTTGGACCCCCTCGAGAGCACTGAAGCTTTCTTT; CDR3aa: CASSLDPLESTEAFF
j_gene: TRBJ2-2; d_gene: -; v_gene: TRBV6-1; abundance: -; CDR3nt: TGTGCCAGCAGTGAGTTACAGGGATCGAACACCGGGGAGCTGTTTTTT; CDR3aa: CASSELQGSNTGELFF
j_gene: TRBJ1-2; d_gene: -; v_gene: TRBV19; abundance: once; CDR3nt: TGTGCCAGTAGTATAGATCCCAGGCCTGAGGGCTACACCTTC; CDR3aa: CASSIDPRPEGYTF
j_gene: TRBJ2-7; d_gene: TRBD1; v_gene: TRBV29-1; abundance: -; CDR3nt: TGCAGCGTCGTCTTGACAGGGATTACCTACGAGCAGTACTTC; CDR3aa: CSVVLTGITYEQYF
j_gene: TRBJ1-1; d_gene: -; v_gene: TRBV5-4; abundance: -; CDR3nt: TGTGCCAGCACTACAGGGATGAACACTGAAGCTTTCTTT; CDR3aa: CASTTGMNTEAFF
j_gene: TRBJ1-2; d_gene: -; v_gene: TRBV6-1; abundance: -; CDR3nt: TGTGCCAGCAGTGTTTCGGTTCTAGGCCTTAGACCAAACTATGGCTACACCTTC; CDR3aa: CASSVSVLGLRPNYGYTF
j_gene: TRBJ1-2; d_gene: TRBD1; v_gene: TRBV5-5; abundance: -; CDR3nt: TGTGCCAGCAGCTTGTACAGGGGGGACTATGGCTACACCTTC; CDR3aa: CASSLYRGDYGYTF
j_gene: TRBJ2-5; d_gene: -; v_gene: TRBV18; abundance: -; CDR3nt: TGTGCCAGCTCACCGAGGGCGGAAGAGACCCAGTACTTC; CDR3aa: CASSPRAEETQYF
j_gene: TRBJ1-4; d_gene: TRBD1; v_gene: TRBV6-1; abundance: -; CDR3nt: TGTGCCAGCAGCCGGGACAGGGGCGAAAAACTGTTTTTT; CDR3aa: CASSRDRGEKLFF
j_gene: TRBJ1-5; d_gene: -; v_gene: TRBV5-1; abundance: -; CDR3nt: TGCGCCAGCAGCTCCAGGGGCGGCAATCAGCCCCAGCATTTT; CDR3aa: CASSSRGGNQPQHF
j_gene: TRBJ1-1; d_gene: -; v_gene: TRBV13; abundance: -; CDR3nt: TGTGCCAGCAGCTTAGACAGATTGAACACTGAAGCTTTCTTT; CDR3aa: CASSLDRLNTEAFF
j_gene: TRBJ1-1; d_gene: -; v_gene: TRBV9; abundance: -; CDR3nt: TGTGCCAGCAGCGTAGATCAGGGGCGGTTCACTGAAGCTTTCTTT; CDR3aa: CASSVDQGRFTEAFF
j_gene: TRBJ2-7; d_gene: -; v_gene: TRBV4-2; abundance: -; CDR3nt: TGTGCCAGCAGCCTTCCCTCAGGGTACGAGCAGTACTTC; CDR3aa: CASSLPSGYEQYF
j_gene: TRBJ1-5; d_gene: -; v_gene: TRBV6-1; abundance: -; CDR3nt: TGTGCCAGCAGTGAAGCCTTTGGGGAGGGGGGTAATCAGCCCCAGCATTTT; CDR3aa: CASSEAFGEGGNQPQHF
j_gene: TRBJ2-5; d_gene: -; v_gene: TRBV29-1; abundance: -; CDR3nt: TGCAGCGTTGAAGATCTTGGTCGGGCCCAGTACTTC; CDR3aa: CSVEDLGRAQYF
j_gene: TRBJ1-4; d_gene: -; v_gene: TRBV7-8; abundance: -; CDR3nt: TGTGCCAGCAGCTTATCCGGGAGCGGGGAAAAACTGTTTTTT; CDR3aa: CASSLSGSGEKLFF
j_gene: TRBJ1-2; d_gene: -; v_gene: TRBV6-5; abundance: few; CDR3nt: TGTGCCAGCAGTTTACAGGGCCGGGGCTACACCTTC; CDR3aa: CASSLQGRGYTF
j_gene: TRBJ1-1; d_gene: TRBD1; v_gene: TRBV2; abundance: -; CDR3nt: TGTGCCAGCAGGGGCGACAGGGCCCAAGCTTTCTTT; CDR3aa: CASRGDRAQAFF
j_gene: TRBJ2-4; d_gene: TRBD1; v_gene: TRBV6-5; abundance: -; CDR3nt: TGTGCCAGCAGCCCACACCTAGACAGGGGGGACATTCAGTACTTC; CDR3aa: CASSPHLDRGDIQYF
j_gene: TRBJ1-2; d_gene: -; v_gene: TRBV23-1; abundance: -; CDR3nt: TGCGCCAGCACGTCTTGGGCTTTTCGGTGGGGCTACACCTTC; CDR3aa: CASTSWAFRWGYTF
j_gene: TRBJ1-6; d_gene: -; v_gene: TRBV7-7; abundance: few; CDR3nt: TGTGCTAGCAGCTCGCGGGGCGGCAACGCCGTTTCACCCCTCCACTTT; CDR3aa: CASSSRGGNAVSPLHF
j_gene: TRBJ2-7; d_gene: -; v_gene: TRBV7-6; abundance: -; CDR3nt: TGTGCCAGCGCCCCGGGGGGCAGGGGCTACGAGCAGTACTTC; CDR3aa: CASAPGGRGYEQYF
j_gene: TRBJ2-3; d_gene: TRBD2; v_gene: TRBV28; abundance: -; CDR3nt: TGTGCCAGCAGTTTGTCTAGCGGGAGAACAGATACGCAGTATTTT; CDR3aa: CASSLSSGRTDTQYF
j_gene: TRBJ2-5; d_gene: -; v_gene: TRBV7-3; abundance: once; CDR3nt: TGTGCCAGCAGCTCAATGGGACTGCCAGCCGAGACCCAGTACTTC; CDR3aa: CASSSMGLPAETQYF
j_gene: TRBJ1-1; d_gene: -; v_gene: TRBV5-1; abundance: few; CDR3nt: TGCGCCAGCAGCTCACAGGGATTTGGAAACACTGAAGCTTTCTTT; CDR3aa: CASSSQGFGNTEAFF
j_gene: TRBJ1-1; d_gene: TRBD1; v_gene: TRBV7-3; abundance: -; CDR3nt: TGTGCCAGCAGCTTAGGGACAGAGACTGAAGCTTTCTTT; CDR3aa: CASSLGTETEAFF
j_gene: TRBJ1-2; d_gene: -; v_gene: TRBV28; abundance: once; CDR3nt: TGTGCCAGCAGGGCTTTAGCGGGCGGCTACACCTTC; CDR3aa: CASRALAGGYTF
j_gene: TRBJ1-5; d_gene: TRBD1; v_gene: TRBV5-1; abundance: -; CDR3nt: TGCGCCAGCAGCGCTGGGACAGGGGTTCGAGAGCCCCAGCATTTT; CDR3aa: CASSAGTGVREPQHF
j_gene: TRBJ1-2; d_gene: -; v_gene: TRBV10-3; abundance: -; CDR3nt: TGTGCCATCAGTGAGCTGGACTCCTCCTCCTATGGCTACACCTTC; CDR3aa: CAISELDSSSYGYTF
j_gene: TRBJ2-5; d_gene: -; v_gene: TRBV5-1; abundance: -; CDR3nt: TGCGCCAGCAGCTTCGGAGGGATCCAAGAGACCCAGTACTTC; CDR3aa: CASSFGGIQETQYF
j_gene: TRBJ2-1; d_gene: TRBD2; v_gene: TRBV5-1; abundance: once; CDR3nt: TGCGCCAGCAGCTCAAAAGGACTAGCGGGGGGGCATTCGGGCTACAATGAGCAGTTCTTC; CDR3aa: CASSSKGLAGGHSGYNEQFF